This record looks at one T cell receptor (beta chain) sequence and its context. V was pared by 1 base and J by 5 bases, with 7 bases between. The CDR3 is 12 residues long. CDR1 and CDR2 from the germline V gene are SGHTS and YDEGEE. MiXCR, applied by TCRdb to the 5' RACE reads, yields one record per CDR3 protein. The sample lists roughly 610,000 distinct CDR3 sequences; about 18% were seen once. The data originate from a study of T-cell memory formation after mild COVID-19. This chain connects TRBV5-8 to TRBJ2-7; no clear D. Sequenced: PBMCs or a T cell subset sorted from them (not recorded which). The sequence came from an adult woman who had mild COVID-19 (a few samples of this study predate the infection). Cell type and time point are not known. The CDR3 loop reads CASSLYPNEQYF. The CDR3 nucleotides read TGTGCCAGCAGCTTGTATCCGAACGAGCAGTACTTC.